These 16 T cell receptor beta chains were sequenced from one sample in a study of CD4 and CD8 cells across lung adenocarcinoma regions. In TCRdb, the PCR reads were re-called with MiXCR into one record per CDR3 protein. The sample lists tens of thousands of distinct CDR3 sequences; less than 70% were seen once. Sequencing input: CD8+ T cells from the center of a lung tumor. These receptors were obtained from a female donor with lung adenocarcinoma. The CD4 and CD8 labels of this study may be unreliable.

The chain links TRBV20-1 to TRBJ2-3; TRBD2 matches at 11 bases. This CDR3 has 21 amino acids. Germline V gene data show CDR1 as DFQATT and CDR2 as SNEGSKA (reference sequence). The J segment lost 4 bases and the V segment lost 0 bases, leaving 21 bases of the junction unmatched. This CDR3 is CSARDYTGLADPAKGPDTQYF. The CDR3 DNA is TGCAGTGCTAGAGACTACACGGGACTAGCGGATCCGGCCAAAGGACCAGATACGCAGTATTTT.

In its sample, this clonotype was seen a few times. CDR3 in amino acids: CASSQVSGAYEQYF. The CDR3 DNA is TGTGCCAGCAGCCAAGTATCCGGAGCCTACGAGCAGTACTTC. The chain uses TRBV14 and TRBJ2-7; unclear D gene. The ends were cut back, 1 base at V and 2 bases at J, with 9 bases in the middle. The CDR3 has 14 residues. The germline CDR1 and CDR2 sequences are SGHDN and FVKESK. Full variable domain (rest looked up from reference TRBV14 and TRBJ2-7): EAGVTQFPSHSVIEKGQTVTLRCDPISGHDNLYWYRRVMGKEIKFLLHFVKESKQDESGMPNNRFLAERTGGTYSTLKVQPAELEDSGVYFCASSQVSGAYEQYFGPGTRLTVT.

The genes are TRBV10-2 and TRBJ2-5; 11 bases align to TRBD2. V was pared by 10 bases and J by 2 bases, with 9 bases of the junction left unmatched. The CDR3 spans 15 residues. Germline V gene data show CDR1 as WSHSY and CDR2 as SAAADI. This chain's CDR3 is CATGVTSGVQETQYF. DNA of the CDR3: TGCGCCACCGGCGTGACTAGCGGGGTTCAAGAGACCCAGTACTTC.

This sequence joins TRBV4-1 and TRBJ2-1; 10 positions agree with TRBD2. The better agreement between TRBJ2-5 and the DNA end casts doubt on the J call. The CDR3 has 16 amino acids. In germline, CDR1 is MGHRA, CDR2 YSYEKL. The CDR3 nucleotides read TGCGCCAGCAGCCAAGGCCATAGCGGGGGGAAAGAGACCCAGTACTTC. Translating it yields CASSQGHSGGKETQYF.

This clonotype was recorded many times. V is TRBV4-1 and J is TRBJ2-2; D remains ambiguous. Germline V lookup: CDR1 MGHRA, CDR2 YSYEKL. V shed 0 bases and J shed 2 bases, with 13 bases lying between them. CDR3 size: 17 residues. CDR3 region: CASSQDRLRLNTGELFF. The CDR3 bases are TGCGCCAGCAGCCAAGATCGGTTGCGACTCAACACCGGGGAGCTGTTTTTT.

The chain couples TRBV7-2 to TRBJ2-1; unclear D gene. The J call may not be correct, given that the DNA end is closer to TRBJ2-7. The CDR3 length is 15 residues. Germline V lookup: CDR1 SGHTA, CDR2 FQGNSA. The CDR3 nucleotides are TGTGCCAGCAGCTTAGCGCCCGTGCCGAGCTACGAGCAGTACTTC. Its translation: CASSLAPVPSYEQYF.

This clonotype was recorded a few times. The rearrangement uses TRBV27 and TRBJ1-6; D ambiguous. There are 13 residues in the CDR3. Trimming took off 1 base at V and 10 bases at J, with 8 bases between the two ends. Germline V gene lookup returns CDR1 MNHEY and CDR2 SMNVEV (reference sequence). CDR3 residues: CASSLFWGSPLHF. CDR3 nucleotide sequence: TGTGCCAGCAGTTTATTTTGGGGATCACCCCTCCACTTT.

The CDR3 protein is CASRRQGNGNGEQFF. CDR3 coding DNA: TGTGCCAGCAGGCGACAGGGTAACGGTAACGGTGAGCAGTTCTTC. This chain joins TRBV6-4 and TRBJ2-4; 7 nucleotides agree with TRBD1. Judging by the DNA end, TRBJ2-1 fits better; the J call may be wrong. The germline CDR1 and CDR2 sequences are MRHNA and SNTAGT. This CDR3 is built from 15 residues.

This chain connects TRBV2 to TRBJ2-3; 14 nucleotides line up with TRBD2. The germline V gene encodes CDR1 SNHLY and CDR2 FYNNEI. J gave up 8 bases and V 7 bases, and 8 bases lay outside the gene matches. The CDR3 contains 15 residues. The CDR3 bases are TGTGCCAGCATGCCGGGACTAGCGGGAGCAAGTACGCAGTATTTT. It yields the protein CASMPGLAGASTQYF.

The J gene is TRBJ2-3, the V gene TRBV7-2, with 14 bases identical to TRBD2. The ends lost 1 base at V and 5 bases at J; junction bases unmatched: 5. This CDR3 is built from 17 residues. Germline lookup yields CDR1 SGHTA and CDR2 FQGNSA. CDR3 sequence reads: CASSLVTGLAGGDTQYF. CDR3 in DNA: TGTGCCAGCAGCTTAGTAACCGGACTAGCGGGAGGAGATACGCAGTATTTT.

In its sample, this clonotype was seen once. The gene calls are TRBV27 and TRBJ2-5; possible D gene TRBD2, 7 bases. The germline V and J ends were trimmed by 5 bases and 4 bases, with 23 bases remaining between them. Germline V gene data show CDR1 as MNHEY and CDR2 as SMNVEV (reference sequence). This CDR3 is built from 17 residues. Written as DNA, the CDR3 is TGTGCCAGCAGTCGGAGAGGGGGGGGCCGAGGCACAGAGACCCAGTACTTC. It yields the protein CASSRRGGGRGTETQYF.

CDR3 sequence reads: CASSEVPGGQTQYF. The CDR3 DNA reads TGTGCCAGCAGTGAGGTCCCCGGTGGTCAGACCCAGTACTTC. V and J are TRBV6-1 and TRBJ2-3; D not resolved. The J call could be wrong; TRBJ2-5 is a better fit for the DNA end. This CDR3 contains 14 residues. CDR1 MNHNS and CDR2 SASEGT come from the germline V gene.

The genes are TRBV10-3 and TRBJ2-3, with D uncertain. The CDR3 sequence is 15 residues long. The germline CDR1 and CDR2 sequences are ENHRY and SYGVKD. V was clipped by 11 bases and J by 0 bases, with 18 bases between them. The CDR3 coding sequence is TGTGCCCTGGGCACCCACAGTGTGAGCACAGATACGCAGTATTTT. This codes for CALGTHSVSTDTQYF.

This clonotype occurred many times. Mismatch with germline at one junction end may stem from a read error. J is TRBJ2-5 and V is TRBV27; D is perhaps TRBD1 (5 bases). Germline loops: CDR1 MNHEY, CDR2 SMNVEV (reference sequence). CDR3 size: 11 residues. Written as DNA, the CDR3 is TGTGGGGGCGGTGACCCAGAGACCCAGTACTTT. This encodes CGGGDPETQYF.

V usage is TRBV27 and J usage is TRBJ2-1; D perhaps matches TRBD1 (6 bases). Trimming removed 4 bases at V and 4 bases at J, with 14 bases between. This CDR3 has 15 residues. Germline V CDR1 and CDR2: MNHEY, SMNVEV (reference sequence). The DNA for the CDR3 is TGTGCCAGCAGTTCCCCAGTGCAGGGGTACAATGAGCAGTTCTTC. Protein: CASSSPVQGYNEQFF.

This clonotype is labeled medium-sized. The chain uses TRBV7-2 and TRBJ2-6; 7 bases fit TRBD1. Germline lookup yields CDR1 SGHTA and CDR2 FQGNSA. The CDR3 runs 22 residues. The trim removed 1 base at V and 0 bases at J, leaving 18 bases unmatched. CDR3 in DNA: TGTGCCAGCAGCTTAGGAAACCGGGACAGACAGAAAAGTAGCTCTGGGGCCAACGTCCTGACTTTC. Translation gives CASSLGNRDRQKSSSGANVLTF.